A single TCR beta chain is shown here with its context. Its antigen has not been determined. These data originate in a study of synovial regulatory T cells in juvenile arthritis (dated by TCRdb to about 2015). About the investigation overall: Among sequenced patients, three were therapy-naive, one received methotrexate plus infliximab, about six received methotrexate, and one had no treatment information. The study compared TCRbeta CDR3 repertoires of blood iaTreg cells, other blood Treg cells and synovial fluid Treg cells from matched patient samples. Although effector T cell subsets in the cohort were also sequenced for comparisons, the Treg dataset on its own covers only blood and synovial fluid Treg cells. The TCR repertoire comparisons covered Treg and Teff subsets from roughly ten JIA patients with active disease. Beyond this particular receptor, the publication reports: Across patients, iaTreg TCR repertoires were largely private, and these iaTreg repertoires partially overlapped with synovial Teff and blood CPL repertoires. Blood iaTreg cells showed lower TCR diversity than other blood Treg cells, consistent with antigen-driven expansion. Synovial Treg cells shared more CDR3 sequences with iaTreg cells than with other blood Treg cells, and Chao-Jaccard similarity confirmed that synovial Treg cells were more closely related to iaTreg cells.

TCR repertoire donors were around eleven juvenile idiopathic arthritis patients with active disease who had not reached inactive disease, 3 polyarticular and 8 oligoarticular. The TCR-sequenced patients had a median age of roughly 10 years (range about 2.1-25) and median disease duration of about 7 years (range 0.2-19.1). The samples used for TCR repertoire analysis were collected at two centres in Italy. Peripheral blood mononuclear cells were separated on a Histopaque-1077 density gradient and then cryopreserved in about 90% FCS with about 10% DMSO. Sequences GTSNPN (CDR1) and SVGIG (CDR2) are obtained from the germline V gene (reference sequence). The cysteine opens and the phenylalanine closes a CDR3 of 13 amino acids. DNA is not recorded here. The library was generated by the immunoSEQ multiplex PCR assay. Adaptive Biotechnologies carried out the TCRbeta CDR3 sequencing. The paper's data handling went like this. Repertoire similarity used the Chao-modified Jaccard index and median clonotype overlap from 200 random subsamples at equal sample size. The similarity analyses were based on either productive nucleotide sequences or amino acid sequences translated in silico. Hierarchical clustering with single linkage and t-SNE based on Chao-modified Jaccard distances were applied for the comparison of repertoires. Repertoire diversity was quantified with the Renyi index, after sample size normalisation, across a range of alpha values. Imported from immuneACCESS, the table was reduced by TCRdb to in-frame sequences with V and J called. These copies leave out some clones; in studies compared against another copy, an unresolved V gene accounts for under half, and the cause of the remainder is not known. V, J and clone size derive from that table, while D and trimming were established from the DNA sequence. The sample table includes approximately 6,400 clones. The top ten constitute 0.6% to 0.75% of the sample.

The receptor comes from a donor aged 2 to 35 with juvenile idiopathic arthritis. The source material was Treg cells from blood. The intended sense of this specimen's cell subset or site label: remaining (HLA-DR-negative) circulating blood Treg cells. The rearranged segments are TRBV30 and TRBJ2-3. The CDR3 reads as follows: CAWRWVGTDTQYF.